The 27 T cell receptor beta chains reported below all come from one sample, sequenced in a study of CD8 T cells in ankylosing spondylitis (dated by TCRdb to the late 2010s). Findings and caveats that apply to the study as a whole: A TCR beta motif made up of several highly homologous amino acid variants appeared to be characteristic of blood from ankylosing spondylitis patients.

The method was 5' RACE. Sequencing relied on an Illumina HiSeq 2500. TCRdb cleaned the public reads at Q25 with fastp, built clones with MiXCR and kept in-frame beta chains. Each CDR3 protein appears once, grouped with its most common genes and DNA. The sample contains some 220,000 distinct CDR3 sequences, about 7% of them found a single time. Jointly, the top ten make up 14% of the sample. For these receptors, no antigen is known. The source material was blood, either unsorted or a sorted T cell fraction (not recorded which). These receptor sequences come from a male donor with ankylosing spondylitis.

This clonotype appeared many times. This chain uses TRBV6-1 with TRBJ1-1; tentatively, D is TRBD1 (5 bases). The germline V gene encodes CDR1 MNHNS and CDR2 SASEGT. The CDR3 has 16 amino acids. Trimming removed 6 bases at V and 2 bases at J, with 19 bases between. CDR3 amino acids: CASRSGPRGPNTEAFF. The CDR3 DNA is TGTGCCAGCAGATCCGGGCCCCGGGGACCCAACACTGAAGCTTTCTTT.

This clonotype was detected ten times or more. The chain has TRBV6-5 and TRBJ1-1; D ambiguous. CDR1 MNHEY and CDR2 SVGAGI come from the germline V gene. V lost 0 bases and J lost 6, with 14 bases in between. The CDR3 is 15 amino acids. This CDR3 is CASSYSLWGRSEAFF. As DNA, the CDR3 is TGTGCCAGCAGTTACTCGCTCTGGGGTCGCTCTGAAGCTTTCTTT.

The sample holds many counts of this clonotype. The gene calls are TRBV9 and TRBJ2-2; 8 nucleotides match TRBD2. The CDR3 sequence is 18 residues long. Germline CDR1 SGDLS, CDR2 YYNGEE. The trim removed 1 base at V and 0 bases at J, leaving 8 bases unmatched. Written as DNA, the CDR3 is TGTGCCAGCAGCGTAAACGGGAGGGGATACTCGAACACCGGGGAGCTGTTTTTT. Protein sequence: CASSVNGRGYSNTGELFF.

In its sample, this clonotype was seen a few times. The chain joins TRBV4-1 to TRBJ2-7; D uncertain. Trimming pared 0 bases from V and 3 bases from J, leaving 12 bases between. Germline CDR1 is MGHRA and CDR2 is YSYEKL. The CDR3 totals 15 residues. The CDR3 protein is CASSQDTARHYEQYF. The CDR3 DNA reads as TGCGCCAGCAGCCAAGACACGGCGCGACACTACGAGCAGTACTTC.

The table lists this clonotype with many counts. The J gene is TRBJ2-1, the V gene TRBV15; D perhaps matches TRBD2 (5 bases). V was trimmed by 2 bases and J by 1 base, leaving 9 bases between them. The CDR3 totals 15 residues. Germline CDR1 LNHNV, CDR2 YYDKDF (reference sequence). CDR3 sequence (DNA): TGTGCCACCAGCAGATTAAGCGGTTCCTACAATGAGCAGTTCTTC. It translates to CATSRLSGSYNEQFF.

The chain employs TRBV5-6 and TRBJ2-5, with 11 bases lining up with TRBD1. CDR1 and CDR2 from the germline V gene are SGHDT and YYEEEE. The CDR3 contains 17 residues. J lost 5 bases, V lost 2 bases, and 11 bases had no gene match. The CDR3 protein is CASSLNYRTGGAETQYF. CDR3 DNA: TGTGCCAGCAGCTTAAATTACAGGACAGGGGGCGCGGAGACCCAGTACTTC.

This clonotype was counted between two and nine times. V usage is TRBV27 and J usage is TRBJ2-6; D unresolved. This CDR3 spans 14 amino acids. Germline assignment: CDR1 MNHEY and CDR2 SMNVEV (reference sequence). With 5 bases removed from V and 0 bases from J, the gap between germline ends came to 5 bases. CDR3 region: CASSTDSGANVLTF. The CDR3 DNA sequence: TGTGCCAGCAGTACTGACTCTGGGGCCAACGTCCTGACTTTC.

Details on this clonotype: It may be a read error: a sequence one base away is much more abundant. The chain is built from TRBV6-5 and TRBJ2-5; TRBD1 matches 7 bases. Germline V gene lookup returns CDR1 MNHEY and CDR2 SVGAGI. The CDR3 covers 14 residues. Losses at the gene ends were 4 bases for V and 7 bases for J; bases not matched to a gene: 9. CDR3 amino acids: CASSSTGIKATQYF. For the CDR3, the DNA is TGTGCCAGCAGTTCGACAGGGATCAAAGCGACCCAGTACTTC.

This clonotype occurred once. A much larger clone differs from this one at a single base, so this may be a read error. The chain employs TRBV4-1 and TRBJ2-3; D is perhaps TRBD1 (5 bases). The CDR3 is 16 amino acids. CDR1 and CDR2 from the germline V gene are MGHRA and YSYEKL. The CDR3 coding sequence is TGCGCCGGCAGCCAACCATACCAGGGATACACAGATACGCAGTATTTT. This gives the protein CAGSQPYQGYTDTQYF.

The table lists this clonotype with a few counts. The DNA for the CDR3 is TGTGCCAGCAGCTTGGAGGGGGGTGTCTACAATGAGCAGTTCTTC. Protein sequence: CASSLEGGVYNEQFF. The chain is built from TRBV5-5 and TRBJ2-1, with D perhaps TRBD1 or TRBD2 (6 bases each). V gave up 0 bases and J gave up 3 bases, with 10 bases separating them. The CDR3 totals 15 residues. CDR1 SGHKS and CDR2 YYEKEE come from the germline V gene (reference sequence).

The J gene is TRBJ2-7, the V gene TRBV19, with D perhaps matching TRBD1 (7 bases). CDR1 and CDR2 from the germline V gene are LNHDA and SQIVND (reference sequence). The CDR3 length is 15 residues. Trimming left V 5 bases short and J 3 bases short, with 17 bases between. CDR3 nucleotides: TGTGCCAGTAGTGCGCGAGACAGGGACTTCTACGAGCAGTACTTC. Translating it yields CASSARDRDFYEQYF. Supplemented by reference TRBV19 and TRBJ2-7, the full variable domain reads DGGITQSPKYLFRKEGQNVTLSCEQNLNHDAMYWYRQDPGQGLRLIYYSQIVNDFQKGDIAEGYSVSREKKESFPLTVTSAQKNPTAFYLCASSARDRDFYEQYFGPGTRLTVT.

Ten or more counts support this clonotype. The J gene is TRBJ2-1, the V gene TRBV20-1; no clear D. The germline CDR1 and CDR2 sequences are DFQATT and SNEGSKA (reference sequence). The CDR3 runs 12 residues. V was trimmed by 5 bases and J by 6 bases, leaving 11 bases between them. The DNA of the CDR3 is TGCAGTGCTGACCACGGATCCAATGAGCAGTTCTTC. It encodes CSADHGSNEQFF.

Many counts were recorded for this clonotype. The chain couples TRBV2 to TRBJ2-7; weak D call: TRBD1 (6 bases). Germline lookup yields CDR1 SNHLY and CDR2 FYNNEI. Trimming removed 5 bases at V and 4 bases at J, with 6 bases between. The length of the CDR3 is 11 residues. The CDR3: CASSTGYEQYF. CDR3 bases: TGTGCCAGCAGTACAGGGTACGAGCAGTACTTC.

The chain joins TRBV27 to TRBJ1-1; D ambiguous. V shed 5 bases and J shed 10 bases, with 17 bases lying between them. The CDR3 runs 13 residues. Looked up from germline, CDR1 is MNHEY and CDR2 is SMNVEV (reference sequence). The CDR3 DNA reads TGTGCCAGCAGTGACTACCCGGGCGGTGCAGCTTTCTTT. It encodes CASSDYPGGAAFF.

This clonotype was seen more than once but under ten times. The CDR3 here is CASSLDRAVRVREQYF. The CDR3 coding sequence is TGTGCCAGCAGCTTAGATCGGGCAGTGAGAGTGCGCGAGCAGTACTTC. The rearrangement uses TRBV7-2 and TRBJ2-7; D gene unclear. The CDR3 consists of 16 residues. Trimming stripped 1 base from V and 6 bases from J, with 19 bases between. Per the germline V gene, CDR1 is SGHTA and CDR2 is FQGNSA.

Many counts were recorded for this clonotype. V and J are TRBV4-3 and TRBJ2-1, with 11 nucleotides matching TRBD2. Germline CDR1 and CDR2: LGHNA and YSLEER. V was pared by 1 base and J by 7 bases, with 9 bases of the junction left unmatched. This CDR3 comprises 17 residues. The CDR3, as DNA: TGCGCCAGCAGCCAAGGCACTAGCGGGGGCGGGGTAAATGAGCAGTTCTTC. Translation gives CASSQGTSGGGVNEQFF.

This clonotype was seen only a few times. The V gene is TRBV6-2 or TRBV6-3, the J gene TRBJ1-2, with a tentative D call TRBD1 (6 bases). Germline V gene lookup returns CDR1 MNHEY and CDR2 SVGEGT. The germline V and J ends were trimmed by 0 bases and 3 bases, with 8 bases remaining between them. This CDR3 contains 14 residues. The CDR3 nucleotides are TGTGCCAGCAGTTACTCGGACAGTTACTATGGCTACACCTTC. This translates into CASSYSDSYYGYTF.

The chain uses TRBV10-2 and TRBJ2-7, with D uncertain. The V gene's germline CDR1 is WSHSY and CDR2 SAAADI. The length of the CDR3 is 11 residues. Trimming took 2 bases from V and 7 from J, leaving 6 bases between them. Here the CDR3 reads CASSEGWEQYF. Written as DNA, the CDR3 is TGCGCCAGCAGTGAGGGTTGGGAGCAGTACTTC.

This clonotype was observed at least ten times. This chain's CDR3 is CASSLVDSNQPQHF. The CDR3 bases are TGTGCCAGCAGCTTGGTGGATAGCAATCAGCCCCAGCATTTT. The rearrangement uses TRBV5-5 and TRBJ1-5; D not certain. Trimming took 0 bases from V and 0 from J, leaving 4 bases between them. Per the germline V gene, CDR1 is SGHKS and CDR2 is YYEKEE (reference sequence). This CDR3 spans 14 amino acids.

This clonotype was recorded at least ten times. J is TRBJ2-7 and V is TRBV11-2; D is tentatively TRBD1 or TRBD2 (5 bases each). Trimming stripped 4 bases from V and 1 base from J, with 11 bases between. The CDR3 spans 14 residues. Germline loops: CDR1 SGHAT, CDR2 FQNNGV. CDR3 in amino acids: CASSYRDGSYEQYF. The CDR3 bases are TGTGCCAGCAGCTACCGGGACGGATCCTACGAGCAGTACTTC.

This rearrangement joins TRBV6-2 or TRBV6-3 to TRBJ2-1; 11 bases match TRBD2. The trim removed 6 bases at V and 6 bases at J, leaving 13 bases unmatched. The germline V gene encodes CDR1 MNHEY and CDR2 SVGEGT. The CDR3 loop spans 17 amino acids. The CDR3 nucleotides read TGTGCCAGCAGAAATCCGGCTAGCGGGAGGATGGGCAATGAGCAGTTCTTC. Protein sequence: CASRNPASGRMGNEQFF.

This chain connects TRBV7-8 to TRBJ2-1, with 9 bases aligning to TRBD2. The CDR3 is 18 amino acids. The germline CDR1 and CDR2 sequences are SGHVS and FQNEAQ. V was clipped by 0 bases and J by 5 bases; unmatched bases: 11. CDR3 nucleotide sequence: TGTGCCAGCAGCTTAGCGCCCCTCTCGCGGGGGGGGAACAATGAGCAGTTCTTC. Amino acid sequence: CASSLAPLSRGGNNEQFF.

Many counts were recorded for this clonotype. The V call is TRBV2, the J call TRBJ2-7, with D perhaps TRBD1 (5 bases). Trimming took 2 bases from V and 3 from J, leaving 14 bases between them. The germline gives CDR1 SNHLY, CDR2 FYNNEI. The CDR3 consists of 15 residues. Here the CDR3 DNA reads TGTGCCAGCAGTGAAACCAGCAGGGCGTACTACGAGCAGTACTTC. It specifies CASSETSRAYYEQYF.

This clonotype was detected ten times or more. The J gene is TRBJ2-2, the V gene TRBV3-1; D call uncertain. The CDR3 is 16 amino acids. The germline gives CDR1 LGHDT, CDR2 YNNKEL (reference sequence). The V and J ends lost 4 bases and 0 bases respectively, with 12 bases between them. The CDR3 spells CASSPPVGANTGELFF. As DNA, the CDR3 is TGTGCCAGCAGCCCCCCTGTTGGTGCGAACACCGGGGAGCTGTTTTTT.

The genes are TRBV25-1 and TRBJ1-4; maybe TRBD1 (5 bases). The CDR3 is 16 amino acids. Germline values: CDR1 MGHDK, CDR2 SYGVNS. With 1 base removed from V and 6 bases from J, the gap between germline ends came to 15 bases. The CDR3 region has the DNA TGTGCCAGCAGTGAATTTCTGGGTGGGGCTGATGAAAAACTGTTTTTT. Protein sequence: CASSEFLGGADEKLFF. The full variable domain, its missing parts supplied by reference TRBV25-1 and TRBJ1-4, is EADIYQTPRYLVIGTGKKITLECSQTMGHDKMYWYQQDPGMELHLIHYSYGVNSTEKGDLSSESTVSRIRTEHFPLTLESARPSHTSQYLCASSEFLGGADEKLFFGSGTQLSVL.

This clonotype showed up many times. The V and J genes are TRBV20-1 and TRBJ2-2, with a tentative D call TRBD2 (5 bases). The CDR3 contains 13 residues. Trimming took off 3 bases at V and 6 bases at J, with 11 bases between the two ends. CDR1 DFQATT and CDR2 SNEGSKA come from the germline V gene (reference sequence). CDR3 amino acids: CSASGNGAGELFF. In DNA form, the CDR3 reads TGCAGTGCTAGCGGGAATGGGGCCGGGGAGCTGTTTTTT.

Ten or more counts support this clonotype. V and J are TRBV14 and TRBJ2-1; 8 positions match TRBD1. J gave up 6 bases and V 1 base, and 5 bases lay outside the gene matches. Germline V gives CDR1 SGHDN, CDR2 FVKESK. This CDR3 contains 15 residues. The CDR3 nucleotides read TGTGCCAGCAGCCAAGTGACAGGGGTTATCAATGAGCAGTTCTTC. This encodes CASSQVTGVINEQFF.